The T cell receptor (delta chain) under discussion was sequenced for a study of gamma-delta chains in newborns, infants, children. The overall study: Innate gammadelta T cells reportedly expand polyclonally right after birth, driven by microbial exposure, per the title.

TCRdb reanalyzed the reads using CATT. The sample shows 9,500 to 13,000 delta-chain clones, around 9% of them seen only once. CDR3 length: 14 amino acids. Between the trimmed V and J ends, which lost 2 bases and 1 base, there was a span of 10 bases. Germline assignment: CDR1 GEAIGNYY and CDR2 EKD. This chain uses TRDV2 with TRDJ1; D unclear. The sample was blood. The clonotype originates from a child who was a newborn, infant or young child, either healthy, febrile or measles-vaccinated (not recorded which). CDR3 loop: CACDNILLTDKLIF. The CDR3 coding sequence is TGTGCCTGTGACAACATCTTACTCACCGATAAACTCATCTTT.